These T cell receptor beta chains were read from a single sample in a study of shared clonotypes between healthy human individuals. Clones were sequenced by immunoSEQ multiplex PCR, and TCRdb holds only the in-frame ones, with some missing. The sample lists roughly 2,300,000 clones; 85% to 95% were seen once. The sequenced material came from naive CD4+ T cells from PBMCs. The origin of the receptors is a man aged 18 to 29 in good health. Some clones in this sample may be carry-over from other donors' samples. Both conserved end residues are part of each CDR3. A D gene is named only where the DNA matches it firmly.

d_gene	v_gene	j_gene	CDR3nt	CDR3aa
NA	TRBV5-1	TRBJ1-1	TGCGCCAGCAGCGTGGCCCTTTTAGGGGATGGCACTGAAGCTTTCTTT	CASSVALLGDGTEAFF
NA	TRBV5-1	TRBJ2-7	TGCGCCAGCAGGCGAAATTGGGCGGAGTCCTACGAGCAGTACTTC	CASRRNWAESYEQYF
NA	TRBV7-8	TRBJ2-3	TGTGCCAGCAGCTTCTCGATGGATACGCAGTATTTT	CASSFSMDTQYF
NA	TRBV5-1	TRBJ1-1	TGCGCCAGCAGCTCCGGGGGGCTAGGCACTGAAGCTTTCTTT	CASSSGGLGTEAFF
TRBD2	TRBV7-8	TRBJ2-3	TGTGCCAGCAGCCTCGGGCGGGGGGGTCATGGCACAGATACGCAGTATTTT	CASSLGRGGHGTDTQYF
NA	TRBV28	TRBJ2-7	TGTGCCAGCAGAAAACAACCCGGGACACCGAACGAGCAGTACTTC	CASRKQPGTPNEQYF
NA	TRBV5-1	TRBJ1-2	TGCGCCAGCAGCTTGGAGCCAGGGACCGGCTACACCTTC	CASSLEPGTGYTF
NA	TRBV29-1	TRBJ1-1	TGCAGCGTTGAATTGGCAGGGCTGAACACTGAAGCTTTCTTT	CSVELAGLNTEAFF
NA	TRBV7-3	TRBJ2-7	TGTGCCAGCAGCTTAAACGGGGCGGCGGACGAGCAGTACTTC	CASSLNGAADEQYF
TRBD1	TRBV19	TRBJ1-2	TGTGCCAGTAGTAACAACAGGGGTTTTCGGTACTATGGCTACACCTTC	CASSNNRGFRYYGYTF
TRBD1	TRBV28	TRBJ2-7	TGTGCCAGTCTGCAAGGGGGCTCGTATACCCCCTACGAGCAGTACTTC	CASLQGGSYTPYEQYF